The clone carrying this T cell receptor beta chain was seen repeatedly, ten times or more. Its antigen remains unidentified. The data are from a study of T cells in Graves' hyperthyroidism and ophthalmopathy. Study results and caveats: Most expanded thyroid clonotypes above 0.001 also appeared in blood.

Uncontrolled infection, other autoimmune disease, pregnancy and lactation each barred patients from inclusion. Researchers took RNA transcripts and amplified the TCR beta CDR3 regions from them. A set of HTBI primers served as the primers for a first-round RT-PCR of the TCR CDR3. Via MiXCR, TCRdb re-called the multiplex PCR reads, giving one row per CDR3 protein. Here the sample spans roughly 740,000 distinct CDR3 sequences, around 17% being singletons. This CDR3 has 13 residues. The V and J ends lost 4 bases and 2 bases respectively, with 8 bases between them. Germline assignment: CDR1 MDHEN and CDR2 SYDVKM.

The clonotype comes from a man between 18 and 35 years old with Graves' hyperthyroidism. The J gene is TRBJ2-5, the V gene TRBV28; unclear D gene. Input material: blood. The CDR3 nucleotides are TGTGCCAGCAGTTGGGGAATTCAAGAGACCCAGTACTTC. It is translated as CASSWGIQETQYF.